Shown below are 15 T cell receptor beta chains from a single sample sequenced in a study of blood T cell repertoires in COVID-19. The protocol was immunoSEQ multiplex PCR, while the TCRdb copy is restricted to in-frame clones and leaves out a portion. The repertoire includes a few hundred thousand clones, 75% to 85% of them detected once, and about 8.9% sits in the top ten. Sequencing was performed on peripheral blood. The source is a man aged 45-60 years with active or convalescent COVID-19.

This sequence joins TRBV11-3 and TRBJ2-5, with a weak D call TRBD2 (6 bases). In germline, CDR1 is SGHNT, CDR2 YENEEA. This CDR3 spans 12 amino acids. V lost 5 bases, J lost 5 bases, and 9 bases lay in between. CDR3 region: CASSPEGETQYF. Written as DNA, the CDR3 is TGTGCCAGCAGCCCGGAGGGGGAGACCCAGTACTTC.

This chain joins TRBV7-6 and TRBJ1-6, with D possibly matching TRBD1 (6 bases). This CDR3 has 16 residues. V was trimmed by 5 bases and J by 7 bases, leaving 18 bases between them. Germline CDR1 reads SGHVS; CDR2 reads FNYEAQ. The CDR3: CASSRATGTRNSPLHF. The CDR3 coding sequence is TGTGCCAGCAGCCGTGCAACAGGGACGAGGAATTCACCCCTCCACTTT. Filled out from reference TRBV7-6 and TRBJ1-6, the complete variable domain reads GAGVSQSPRYKVTKRGQDVALRCDPISGHVSLYWYRQALGQGPEFLTYFNYEAQQDKSGLPNDRFSAERPEGSISTLTIQRTEQRDSAMYRCASSRATGTRNSPLHFGNGTRLTVT.

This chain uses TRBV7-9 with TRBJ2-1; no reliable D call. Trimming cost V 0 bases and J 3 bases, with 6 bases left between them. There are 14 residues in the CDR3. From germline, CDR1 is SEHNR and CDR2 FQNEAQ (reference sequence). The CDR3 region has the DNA TGTGCCAGCAGCTTAGCTATAGTCTACAATGAGCAGTTCTTC. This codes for CASSLAIVYNEQFF. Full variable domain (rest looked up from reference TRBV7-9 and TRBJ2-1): DTGVSQNPRHKITKRGQNVTFRCDPISEHNRLYWYRQTLGQGPEFLTYFQNEAQLEKSRLLSDRFSAERPKGSFSTLEIQRTEQGDSAMYLCASSLAIVYNEQFFGPGTRLTVL.

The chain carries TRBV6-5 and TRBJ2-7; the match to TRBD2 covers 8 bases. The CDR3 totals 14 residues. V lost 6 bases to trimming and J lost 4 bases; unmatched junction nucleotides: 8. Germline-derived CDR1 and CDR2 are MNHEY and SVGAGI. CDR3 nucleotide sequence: TGTGCCAGCAGACCGGGACTAGTTCTGTACGAGCAGTACTTC. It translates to CASRPGLVLYEQYF.

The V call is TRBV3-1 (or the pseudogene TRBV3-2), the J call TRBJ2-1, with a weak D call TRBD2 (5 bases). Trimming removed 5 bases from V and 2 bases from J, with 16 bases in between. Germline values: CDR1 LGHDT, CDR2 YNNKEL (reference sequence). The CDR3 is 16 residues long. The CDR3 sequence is CASSVLGVGAYNEQFF. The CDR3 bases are TGTGCCAGCAGCGTACTCGGGGTGGGTGCCTACAATGAGCAGTTCTTC.

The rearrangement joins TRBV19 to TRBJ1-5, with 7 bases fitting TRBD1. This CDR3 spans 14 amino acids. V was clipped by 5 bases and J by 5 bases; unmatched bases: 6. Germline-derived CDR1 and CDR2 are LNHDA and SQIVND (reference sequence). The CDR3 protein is CASSPGQVDQPQHF. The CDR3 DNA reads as TGTGCCAGTAGTCCCGGACAGGTTGATCAGCCCCAGCATTTT. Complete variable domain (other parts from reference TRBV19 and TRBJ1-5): DGGITQSPKYLFRKEGQNVTLSCEQNLNHDAMYWYRQDPGQGLRLIYYSQIVNDFQKGDIAEGYSVSREKKESFPLTVTSAQKNPTAFYLCASSPGQVDQPQHFGDGTRLSIL.

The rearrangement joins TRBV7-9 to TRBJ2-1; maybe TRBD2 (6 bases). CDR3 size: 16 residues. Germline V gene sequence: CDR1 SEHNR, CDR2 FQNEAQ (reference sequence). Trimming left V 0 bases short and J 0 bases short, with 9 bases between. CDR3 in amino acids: CASSLASGVSYNEQFF. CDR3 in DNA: TGTGCCAGCAGCTTAGCGTCGGGGGTCTCCTACAATGAGCAGTTCTTC.

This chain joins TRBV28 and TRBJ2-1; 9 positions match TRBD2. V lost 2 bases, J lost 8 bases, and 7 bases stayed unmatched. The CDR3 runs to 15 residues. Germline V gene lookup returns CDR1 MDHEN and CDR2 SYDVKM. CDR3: CASSLSLAGWYEQFF. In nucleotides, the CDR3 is TGTGCCAGCAGTTTAAGTCTAGCGGGGTGGTATGAGCAGTTCTTC. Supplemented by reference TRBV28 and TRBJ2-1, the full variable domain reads DVKVTQSSRYLVKRTGEKVFLECVQDMDHENMFWYRQDPGLGLRLIYFSYDVKMKEKGDIPEGYSVSREKKERFSLILESASTNQTSMYLCASSLSLAGWYEQFFGPGTRLTVL.

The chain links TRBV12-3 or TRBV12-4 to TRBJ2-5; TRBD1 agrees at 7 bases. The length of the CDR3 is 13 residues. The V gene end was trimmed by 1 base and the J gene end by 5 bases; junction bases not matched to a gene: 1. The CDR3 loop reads CASSLGQGETQYF. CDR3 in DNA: TGTGCCAGCAGTTTAGGACAGGGTGAGACCCAGTACTTC.

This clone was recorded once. CDR3 in amino acids: CASSPRTGNYEQYV. The CDR3 bases are TGTGCCAGCTCACCACGAACAGGAAACTACGAGCAGTACGTC. This rearrangement joins TRBV18 to TRBJ2-7; tentatively, D is TRBD1 (5 bases). The CDR3 contains 14 residues. Germline assignment: CDR1 KGHSH and CDR2 LQKENI. The ends were cut back, 1 base at V and 3 bases at J, with 10 bases in the middle.

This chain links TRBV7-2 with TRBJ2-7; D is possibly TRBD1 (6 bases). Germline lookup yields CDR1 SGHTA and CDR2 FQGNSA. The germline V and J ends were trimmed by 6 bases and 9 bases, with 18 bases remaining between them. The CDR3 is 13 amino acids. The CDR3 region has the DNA TGTGCCAGCAGTGTCGGCGGGCAAGGGGGGCAGTACTTC. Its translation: CASSVGGQGGQYF.

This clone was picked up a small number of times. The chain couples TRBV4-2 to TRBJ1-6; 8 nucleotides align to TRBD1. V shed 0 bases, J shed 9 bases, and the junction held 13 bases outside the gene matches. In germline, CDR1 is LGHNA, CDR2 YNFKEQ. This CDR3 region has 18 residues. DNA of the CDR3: TGTGCCAGCAGCCAAGAGCGACAGGGGCCGTTTAATAGTTCACCCCTCCACTTT. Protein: CASSQERQGPFNSSPLHF.

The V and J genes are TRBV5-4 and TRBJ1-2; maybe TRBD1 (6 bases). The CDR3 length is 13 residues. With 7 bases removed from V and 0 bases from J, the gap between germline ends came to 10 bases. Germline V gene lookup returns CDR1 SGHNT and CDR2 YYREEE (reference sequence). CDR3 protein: CASAGASNYGYTF. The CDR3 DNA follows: TGTGCCAGCGCGGGGGCTTCTAACTATGGCTACACCTTC. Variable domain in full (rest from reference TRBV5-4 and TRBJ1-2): ETGVTQSPTHLIKTRGQQVTLRCSSQSGHNTVSWYQQALGQGPQFIFQYYREEENGRGNFPPRFSGLQFPNYSSELNVNALELDDSALYLCASAGASNYGYTFGSGTRLTVV.

The CDR3 here is CASKSRDRVPGELFF. The CDR3 bases are TGTGCCAGCAAGTCCCGGGACAGGGTTCCCGGGGAGCTGTTTTTT. The chain links TRBV2 to TRBJ2-2; the match to TRBD1 covers 9 bases. The CDR3 covers 15 residues. Germline V CDR1 and CDR2: SNHLY, FYNNEI. V shed 7 bases, J shed 6 bases, and the junction held 9 bases outside the gene matches.

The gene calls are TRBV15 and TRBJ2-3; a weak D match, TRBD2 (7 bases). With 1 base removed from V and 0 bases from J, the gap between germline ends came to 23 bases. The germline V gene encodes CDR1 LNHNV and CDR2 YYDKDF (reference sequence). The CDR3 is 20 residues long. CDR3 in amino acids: CATSRGFRGGQGGSTDTQYF. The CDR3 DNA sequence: TGTGCCACCAGCAGAGGTTTTAGGGGGGGGCAAGGAGGAAGCACAGATACGCAGTATTTT.